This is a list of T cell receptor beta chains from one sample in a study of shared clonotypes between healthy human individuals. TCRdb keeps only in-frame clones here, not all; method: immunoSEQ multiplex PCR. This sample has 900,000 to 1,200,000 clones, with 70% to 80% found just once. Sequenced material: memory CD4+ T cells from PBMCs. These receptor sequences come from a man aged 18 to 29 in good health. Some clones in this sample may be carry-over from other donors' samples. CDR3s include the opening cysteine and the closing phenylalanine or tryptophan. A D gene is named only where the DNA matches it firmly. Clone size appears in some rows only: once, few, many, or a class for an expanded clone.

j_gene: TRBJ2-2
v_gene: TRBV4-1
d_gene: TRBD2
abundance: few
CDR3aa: CASSQGGGREGGGGELFF
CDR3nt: TGCGCCAGCAGCCAAGGAGGAGGGCGGGAGGGCGGCGGCGGGGAGCTGTTTTTT

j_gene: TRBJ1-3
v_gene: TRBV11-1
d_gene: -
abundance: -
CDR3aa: CASSLQGSGNTIYF
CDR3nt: TGTGCCAGCAGCTTACAGGGATCTGGAAACACCATATATTTT

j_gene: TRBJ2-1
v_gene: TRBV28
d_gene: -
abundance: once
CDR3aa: CASSSGLREFF
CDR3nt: TGTGCCAGCAGTTCCGGACTACGCGAGTTCTTC

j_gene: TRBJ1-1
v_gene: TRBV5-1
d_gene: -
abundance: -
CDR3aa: CASSPARVGTEAFF
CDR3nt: TGCGCCAGCAGCCCCGCAAGGGTTGGAACTGAAGCTTTCTTT

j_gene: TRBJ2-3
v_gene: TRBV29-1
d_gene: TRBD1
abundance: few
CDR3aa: CSVEGYRGPGDTQYF
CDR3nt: TGCAGCGTTGAAGGTTACAGGGGGCCTGGAGATACGCAGTATTTT

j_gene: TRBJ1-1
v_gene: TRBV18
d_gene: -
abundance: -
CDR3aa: CASSPGTYTEAFF
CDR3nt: TGTGCCAGCTCACCAGGGACGTACACTGAAGCTTTCTTT

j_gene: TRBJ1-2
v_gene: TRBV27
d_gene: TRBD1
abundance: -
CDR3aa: CASSFSFGQGANYGYTF
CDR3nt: TGTGCCAGCAGTTTCTCATTTGGACAGGGGGCTAACTATGGCTACACCTTC

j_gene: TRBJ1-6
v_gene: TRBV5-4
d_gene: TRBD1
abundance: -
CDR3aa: CASSSPQGAAALHF
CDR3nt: TGTGCCAGCAGCTCCCCTCAGGGGGCAGCAGCCCTCCACTTT

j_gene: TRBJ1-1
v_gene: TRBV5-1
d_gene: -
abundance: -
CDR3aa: CASSLGGGNTEAFF
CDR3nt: TGCGCCAGCAGCTTAGGTGGGGGGAACACTGAAGCTTTCTTT

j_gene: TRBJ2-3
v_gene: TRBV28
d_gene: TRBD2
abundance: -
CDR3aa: CASILLAGNTDTQYF
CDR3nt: TGTGCCAGTATCTTACTAGCGGGAAACACAGATACGCAGTATTTT

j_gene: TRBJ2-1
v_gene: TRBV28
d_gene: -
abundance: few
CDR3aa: CASSLLRGETNEQFF
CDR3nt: TGTGCCAGCAGTTTATTACGCGGAGAAACCAATGAGCAGTTCTTC

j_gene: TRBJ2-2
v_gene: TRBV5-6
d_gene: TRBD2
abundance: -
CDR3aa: CASSTSGRRDTGELFF
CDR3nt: TGTGCCAGCAGCACCTCCGGGAGGCGGGACACCGGGGAGCTGTTTTTT

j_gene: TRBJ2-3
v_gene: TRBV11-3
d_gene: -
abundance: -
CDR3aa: CASSLEGAGDTQYF
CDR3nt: TGTGCCAGCAGCTTAGAGGGGGCAGGAGATACGCAGTATTTT

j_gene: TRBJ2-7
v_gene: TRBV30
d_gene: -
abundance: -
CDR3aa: CAWGQSTYEQYF
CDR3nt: TGTGCCTGGGGACAGTCGACCTACGAGCAGTACTTC

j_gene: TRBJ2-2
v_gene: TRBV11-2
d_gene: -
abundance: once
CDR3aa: CASSLVSGPYTGELFF
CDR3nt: TGTGCCAGCAGCTTAGTATCAGGGCCCTACACCGGGGAGCTGTTTTTT

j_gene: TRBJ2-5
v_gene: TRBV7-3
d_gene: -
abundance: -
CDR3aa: CASSLTREETQYF
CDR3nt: TGTGCCAGCAGCCTAACACGAGAAGAGACCCAGTACTTC

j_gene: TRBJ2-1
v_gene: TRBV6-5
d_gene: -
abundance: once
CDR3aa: CASSYWDYNEQFF
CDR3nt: TGTGCCAGCAGTTACTGGGATTACAATGAGCAGTTCTTC

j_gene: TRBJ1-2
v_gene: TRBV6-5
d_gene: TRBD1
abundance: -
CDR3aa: CASSQDRLNYGYTF
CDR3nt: TGTGCCAGCAGCCAGGACAGGCTTAACTATGGCTACACCTTC

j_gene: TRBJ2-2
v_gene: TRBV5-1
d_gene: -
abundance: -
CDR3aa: CASSLYLGSGELFF
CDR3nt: TGCGCCAGCAGCTTGTACTTGGGGAGCGGGGAGCTGTTTTTT

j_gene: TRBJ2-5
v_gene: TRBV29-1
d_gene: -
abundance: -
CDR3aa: CSVGAQGETQYF
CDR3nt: TGCAGCGTTGGGGCCCAAGGGGAGACCCAGTACTTC

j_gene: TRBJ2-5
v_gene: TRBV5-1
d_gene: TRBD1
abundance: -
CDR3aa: CASGPGTGGETQYF
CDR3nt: TGCGCCAGCGGCCCCGGGACAGGGGGGGAGACCCAGTACTTC

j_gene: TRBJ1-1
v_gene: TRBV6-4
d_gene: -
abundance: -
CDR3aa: CASSYDDSTEAFF
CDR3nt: TGTGCCAGCAGCTACGACGACAGCACTGAAGCTTTCTTT

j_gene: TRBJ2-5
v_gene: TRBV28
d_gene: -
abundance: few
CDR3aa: CASSPQGRETQYF
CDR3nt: TGTGCCAGCAGTCCCCAGGGGCGAGAGACCCAGTACTTC

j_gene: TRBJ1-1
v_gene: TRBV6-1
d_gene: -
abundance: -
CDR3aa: CASSMGGGTEAFF
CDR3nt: TGTGCCAGCAGTATGGGGGGTGGCACTGAAGCTTTCTTT

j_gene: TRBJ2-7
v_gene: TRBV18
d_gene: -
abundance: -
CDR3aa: CASSPDSYEQYF
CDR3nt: TGTGCCAGCTCCCCTGACAGTTACGAGCAGTACTTC

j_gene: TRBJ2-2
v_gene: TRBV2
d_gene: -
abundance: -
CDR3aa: CATSPGVTTGELFF
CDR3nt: TGTGCCACTAGCCCAGGGGTAACCACCGGGGAGCTGTTTTTT

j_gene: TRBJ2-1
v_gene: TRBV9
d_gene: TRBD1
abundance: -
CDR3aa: CASSGGQGGSYNEQFF
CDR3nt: TGTGCCAGCAGCGGAGGACAGGGGGGGTCCTACAATGAGCAGTTCTTC

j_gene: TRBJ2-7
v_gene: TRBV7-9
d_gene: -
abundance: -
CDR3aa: CASSSNTGIQYF
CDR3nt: TGTGCCAGCAGCTCCAATACAGGGATTCAGTACTTC

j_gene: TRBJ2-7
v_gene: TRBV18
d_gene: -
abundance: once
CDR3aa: CASSPGSVATWEQYF
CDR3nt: TGTGCCAGCTCACCGGGCTCGGTCGCTACGTGGGAGCAGTACTTC

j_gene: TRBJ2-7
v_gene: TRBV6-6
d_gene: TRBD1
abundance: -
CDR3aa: CATLDRGRYEQYF
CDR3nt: TGTGCCACCTTGGACAGGGGGCGCTACGAGCAGTACTTC

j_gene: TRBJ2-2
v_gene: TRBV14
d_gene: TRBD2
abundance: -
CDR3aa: CASSQRSLGLAGEVPGELFF
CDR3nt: TGTGCCAGCAGCCAAAGGTCCCTCGGGCTAGCGGGAGAAGTGCCCGGGGAGCTGTTTTTT

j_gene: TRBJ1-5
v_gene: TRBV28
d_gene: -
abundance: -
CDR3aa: CASSPFSNQPQHF
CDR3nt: TGTGCCAGCAGTCCGTTTTCAAATCAGCCCCAGCATTTT

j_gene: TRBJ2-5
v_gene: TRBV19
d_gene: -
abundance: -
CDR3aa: CASQGARAETQYF
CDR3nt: TGTGCCAGCCAAGGGGCCAGGGCGGAGACCCAGTACTTC

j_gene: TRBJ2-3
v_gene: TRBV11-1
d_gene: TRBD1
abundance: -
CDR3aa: CASSDHRDRGTDTQYF
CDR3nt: TGTGCCAGCAGCGACCACCGGGACAGGGGGACAGATACGCAGTATTTT

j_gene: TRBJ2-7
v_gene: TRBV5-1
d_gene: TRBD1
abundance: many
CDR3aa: CASSLGGTGAREQYF
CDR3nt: TGCGCCAGCAGCTTGGGTGGGACAGGGGCTCGGGAGCAGTACTTC

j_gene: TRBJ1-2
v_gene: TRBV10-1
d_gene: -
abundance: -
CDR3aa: CASSSGGTLNYGYTF
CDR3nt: TGCGCCAGCAGTTCCGGGGGCACCCTGAACTATGGCTACACCTTC

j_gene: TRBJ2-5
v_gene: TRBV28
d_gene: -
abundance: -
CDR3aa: CASSLSWETQYF
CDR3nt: TGTGCCAGCAGTTTGAGTTGGGAGACCCAGTACTTC

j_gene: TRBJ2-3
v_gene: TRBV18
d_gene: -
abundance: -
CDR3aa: CASSPPGGLSGDTQYF
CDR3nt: TGTGCCAGCTCACCACCGGGAGGCCTTTCGGGAGATACGCAGTATTTT

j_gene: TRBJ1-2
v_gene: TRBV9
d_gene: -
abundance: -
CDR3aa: CASSDPGVRYTF
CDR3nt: TGTGCCAGCAGCGACCCGGGCGTCCGCTACACCTTC

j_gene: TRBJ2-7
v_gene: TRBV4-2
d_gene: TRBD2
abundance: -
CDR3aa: CASSQAGLAREQYF
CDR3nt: TGTGCCAGCAGCCAAGCGGGACTAGCTCGCGAGCAGTACTTC

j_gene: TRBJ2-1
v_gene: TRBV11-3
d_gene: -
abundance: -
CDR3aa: CASSSGTLYNEQFF
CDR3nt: TGTGCCAGCAGCTCGGGGACCCTATACAATGAGCAGTTCTTC

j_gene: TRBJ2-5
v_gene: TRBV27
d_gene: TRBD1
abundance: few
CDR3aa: CASAGTGGGTQYF
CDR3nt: TGTGCCAGCGCCGGGACAGGGGGCGGGACCCAGTACTTC